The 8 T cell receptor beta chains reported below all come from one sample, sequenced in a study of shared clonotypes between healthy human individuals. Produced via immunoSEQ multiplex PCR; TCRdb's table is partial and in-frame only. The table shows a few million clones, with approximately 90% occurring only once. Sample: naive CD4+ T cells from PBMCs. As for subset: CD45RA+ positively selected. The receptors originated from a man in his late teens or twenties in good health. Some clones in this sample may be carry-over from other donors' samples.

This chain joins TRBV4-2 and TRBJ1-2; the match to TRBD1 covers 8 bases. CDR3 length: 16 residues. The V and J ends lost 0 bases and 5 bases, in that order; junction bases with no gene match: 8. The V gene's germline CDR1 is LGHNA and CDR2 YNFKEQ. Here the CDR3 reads CASSQDAGTGKYGYTF. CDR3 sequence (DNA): TGTGCCAGCAGCCAAGATGCCGGGACAGGAAAGTATGGCTACACCTTC.

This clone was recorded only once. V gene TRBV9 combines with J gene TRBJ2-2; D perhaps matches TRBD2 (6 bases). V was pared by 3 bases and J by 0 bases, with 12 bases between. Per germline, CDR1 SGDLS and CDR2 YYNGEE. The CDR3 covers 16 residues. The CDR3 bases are TGTGCCAGCAGCGCGTCTAGCGACCCGAACACCGGGGAGCTGTTTTTT. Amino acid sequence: CASSASSDPNTGELFF. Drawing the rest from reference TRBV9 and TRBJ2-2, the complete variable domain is DSGVTQTPKHLITATGQRVTLRCSPRSGDLSVYWYQQSLDQGLQFLIQYYNGEERAKGNILERFSAQQFPDLHSELNLSSLELGDSALYFCASSASSDPNTGELFFGEGSRLTVL.

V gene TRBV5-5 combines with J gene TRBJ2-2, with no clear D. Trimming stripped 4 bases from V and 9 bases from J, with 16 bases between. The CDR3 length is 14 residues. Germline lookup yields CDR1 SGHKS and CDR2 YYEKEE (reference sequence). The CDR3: CASSPSTSSWELFF. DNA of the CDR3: TGTGCCAGCAGCCCATCGACAAGCTCGTGGGAGCTGTTTTTT.

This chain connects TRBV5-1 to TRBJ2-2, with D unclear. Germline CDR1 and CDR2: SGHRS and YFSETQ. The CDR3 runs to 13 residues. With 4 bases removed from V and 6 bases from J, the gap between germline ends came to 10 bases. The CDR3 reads CASSIGQPGELFF. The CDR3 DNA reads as TGCGCCAGCAGCATCGGCCAGCCCGGGGAGCTGTTTTTT.

This chain's CDR3 is CASSFLSVGLDEQFF. Here the CDR3 DNA reads TGTGCCAGCAGCTTTCTTAGCGTGGGCCTAGATGAGCAGTTCTTC. This sequence joins TRBV7-2 and TRBJ2-1, with D perhaps matching TRBD2 (5 bases). Trimming took off 3 bases at V and 8 bases at J, with 17 bases between the two ends. In germline, CDR1 is SGHTA, CDR2 FQGNSA. The length of the CDR3 is 15 residues.

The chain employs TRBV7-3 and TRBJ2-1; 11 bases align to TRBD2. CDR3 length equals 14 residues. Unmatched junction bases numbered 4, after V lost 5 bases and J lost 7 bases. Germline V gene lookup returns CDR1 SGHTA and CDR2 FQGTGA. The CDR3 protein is CASSPLAGVNEQFF. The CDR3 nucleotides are TGTGCCAGCAGCCCACTAGCGGGAGTAAATGAGCAGTTCTTC.

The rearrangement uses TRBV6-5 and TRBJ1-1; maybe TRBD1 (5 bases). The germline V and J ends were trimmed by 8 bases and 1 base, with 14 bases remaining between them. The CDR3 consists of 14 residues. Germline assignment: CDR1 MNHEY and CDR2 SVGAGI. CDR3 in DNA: TGTGCCAGCTTCGACGGGGGACCGAACACTGAAGCTTTCTTT. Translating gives CASFDGGPNTEAFF.

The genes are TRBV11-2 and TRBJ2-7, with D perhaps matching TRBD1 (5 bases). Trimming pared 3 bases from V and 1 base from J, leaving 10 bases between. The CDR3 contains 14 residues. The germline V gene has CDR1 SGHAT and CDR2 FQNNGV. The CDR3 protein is CASSFPGFSYEQYF. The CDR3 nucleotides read TGTGCCAGCAGCTTTCCAGGGTTTTCCTACGAGCAGTACTTC.